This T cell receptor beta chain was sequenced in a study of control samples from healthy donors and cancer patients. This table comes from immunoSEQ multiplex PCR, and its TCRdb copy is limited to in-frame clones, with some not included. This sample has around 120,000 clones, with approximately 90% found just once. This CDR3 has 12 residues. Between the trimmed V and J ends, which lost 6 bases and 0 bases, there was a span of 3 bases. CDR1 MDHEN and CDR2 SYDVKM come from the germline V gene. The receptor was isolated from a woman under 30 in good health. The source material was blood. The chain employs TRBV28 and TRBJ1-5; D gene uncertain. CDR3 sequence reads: CASRYSNQPQHF. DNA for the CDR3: TGTGCCAGCAGGTATAGCAATCAGCCCCAGCATTTT.